The T cell receptor beta chain described here comes from a study of PD-1 blockade in mismatch repair-deficient tumors. Whole-study findings and limits: Tumor-resident clones, often undetectable pretreatment in blood, expanded then contracted after pembrolizumab.

The CDR3 loop spans 15 amino acids. Per the germline V gene, CDR1 is SGHAT and CDR2 is FQNNGV. With 2 bases removed from V and 7 bases from J, the gap between germline ends came to 14 bases. The protocol was immunoSEQ multiplex PCR, while the TCRdb copy is restricted to in-frame clones and leaves out a portion. Here the sample spans approximately 100,000 clones, 82% being singletons. Comment on this clone: The antigen remains unidentified.

A few pembrolizumab responders had their TCRs sequenced. The material sequenced was peripheral blood, taken about 33 weeks after starting pembrolizumab. This TCR derives from an adult with mismatch repair-deficient cancer. The genes are TRBV11-2 and TRBJ1-4; D not certain. The CDR3 spells CASSLRASDLEKLFF. The CDR3 DNA reads TGTGCCAGCAGCTTAAGGGCCAGCGACCTTGAAAAACTGTTTTTT.